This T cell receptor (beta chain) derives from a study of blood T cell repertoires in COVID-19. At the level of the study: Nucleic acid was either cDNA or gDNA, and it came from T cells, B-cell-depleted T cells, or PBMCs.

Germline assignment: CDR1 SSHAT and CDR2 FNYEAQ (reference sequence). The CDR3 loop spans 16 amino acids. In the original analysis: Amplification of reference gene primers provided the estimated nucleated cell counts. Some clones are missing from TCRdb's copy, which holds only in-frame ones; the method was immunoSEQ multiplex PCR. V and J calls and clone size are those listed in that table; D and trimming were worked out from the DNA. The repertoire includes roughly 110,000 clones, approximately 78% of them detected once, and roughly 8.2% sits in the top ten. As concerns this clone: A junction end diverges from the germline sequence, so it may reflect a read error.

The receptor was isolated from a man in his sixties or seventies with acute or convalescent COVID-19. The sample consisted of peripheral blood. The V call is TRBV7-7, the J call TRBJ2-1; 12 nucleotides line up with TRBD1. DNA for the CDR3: TGTGCTAGCAGCTTAGGGTGGGGACAGGGGGCAGGAGAGCAGTTCTTC. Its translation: CASSLGWGQGAGEQFF.